What follows describes a single T cell receptor (beta chain). A multiplex PCR was run with 60 Vbeta primers and 13 Jbeta primers. The method was immunoSEQ multiplex PCR; TCRdb's version includes in-frame clones alone and lacks a portion of them. Of about 110,000 clones detected, just over 70% appear once; the ten largest clones hold approximately 0.8%. These data belong to a study of cytomegalovirus exposure and HLA in healthy donors. This CDR3 is 15 amino acids long. Losses at the gene ends were 6 bases for V and 3 bases for J; bases not matched to a gene: 6. Germline CDR1 reads SNHLY; CDR2 reads FYNNEI.

The chain is built from TRBV2 and TRBJ2-7; 12 positions match TRBD2. The source material was PBMCs. The sequence was collected from a boy younger than 18 in good health and CMV-seronegative. The CDR3 region has the DNA TGTGCCAGCAGCGCTAGCGGGAGGGCCGACTACGAGCAGTACTTC. Protein product: CASSASGRADYEQYF.